The clone carrying this T cell receptor beta chain was counted only a few times. V shed 7 bases and J shed 4 bases, with 4 bases lying between them. The CDR3 covers 11 residues. Noted time point: patch test 3, about 24 weeks after DPC sensitization. Treatment meaning: therapeutic diphenylcyclopropenone sensitization with weekly scalp DPC. Drawing of blood took place ahead of applying each patch test. Library construction involved attaching unique molecular identifiers to individual cDNA molecules, which allowed quantitative, reproducible TCR counting. TCRdb independently ran MiXCR on the RACE reads; one entry per CDR3 protein. The table records about 190,000 distinct CDR3 sequences, about 22% of them present only once. The data were obtained in a study of human T cells and chemical hapten exposure. Study-wide context: The cohort included alopecia areata under or over 50% scalp, totalis and universalis. Small volume differences among pooled libraries mainly caused per-sample TCR yield variation.

This sample comprised whole blood, obtained in connection with sensitization to the hapten diphenylcyclopropenone (DPC). The source is a woman aged 40 to 50 with alopecia areata. Some clones in this sample may be carry-over from other donors' samples. This sequence joins TRBV12-3 or TRBV12-4 and TRBJ2-2; D is ambiguous. In DNA form, the CDR3 reads TGTGCCAGCACCCTCACCGGGGAGCTGTTTTTT. It codes for CASTLTGELFF.